This is a list of T cell receptor beta chains from one sample in a study of blood T cells in healthy people across ages. TCRdb processed the 5' RACE reads anew with MiXCR; each CDR3 protein has one entry. The sample comprises 700,000 or so distinct CDR3 sequences, 35% to 50% of which are singletons, and approximately 31% rests with the top ten. The sample taken for sequencing was blood. These receptor sequences come from an elderly man in good health. Both conserved end residues are part of each CDR3. Fields, in order: clone size, J gene, D gene, V gene, CDR3 DNA, CDR3 protein. The D gene is left open where the match is weak. Size is stated for part of the rows, as once, few or many counts, or as a class when the clone is expanded.

>.|TRBJ2-2|TRBD2|TRBV6-5
TGTGCCAGCAGGCAGCGGGGGGCGAACACCGGGGAGCTGTTTTTT
CASRQRGANTGELFF
>.|TRBJ2-3|.|TRBV5-1
TGCGCCAGCAGCGTAGTACAGAGCACAGATACGCAGTATTTT
CASSVVQSTDTQYF
>.|TRBJ2-5|.|TRBV5-8
TGTGCCAGCAGCTCCAGAGAGGGGGACTTGACCCAGTACTTC
CASSSREGDLTQYF
>few|TRBJ1-2|TRBD1|TRBV6-1
TGTGCCAGCAGTGAAGAAGACAGGGAAGGCTACACCTTC
CASSEEDREGYTF
>once|TRBJ2-7|TRBD2|TRBV20-1
TGCAGTGCTAGCTACATTAGCGGGGGATCCTACGAGCAGTACTTC
CSASYISGGSYEQYF
>few|TRBJ2-3|TRBD2|TRBV20-1
TGCAGTGCTGTAGGGCTAGCGGACCTAGCAGATACGCAGTATTTT
CSAVGLADLADTQYF
>few|TRBJ2-3|.|TRBV24-1
TGTGCCACCAGTGATTTCAAGGTAGCAGATACGCAGTATTTT
CATSDFKVADTQYF
>.|TRBJ2-3|.|TRBV6-6
TGTGCCAGCATTCCCGGGGGCACAGATACGCAGTATTTT
CASIPGGTDTQYF
>few|TRBJ2-3|TRBD1|TRBV5-8
TGTGCCAGCAGCCTGGACAGGGCGGATACGCAGTATTTT
CASSLDRADTQYF
>few|TRBJ2-7|.|TRBV5-1
TGCGCCAGCAGCTTGGTAACGGGAGTAGGCGAGCAGTACTTC
CASSLVTGVGEQYF
>many|TRBJ2-3|.|TRBV29-1
TGCAGCGTTGTCCCCGGGAGAGGGTTCACAGATACGCAGTATTTT
CSVVPGRGFTDTQYF
>.|TRBJ2-1|.|TRBV4-3
TGCGCCAGCAGCCAAGTTGCCGCGACGTCCTTTAGGGATGAGCAGTTCTTC
CASSQVAATSFRDEQFF
>few|TRBJ1-2|TRBD1|TRBV9
TGTGCCAGCAGCGGGGACAGGCCAATCTATGGCTACACCTTC
CASSGDRPIYGYTF
>.|TRBJ1-5|.|TRBV12-3/TRBV12-4
TGTGCCAGCAGTAATTCGTTTGCCAATCAGCCCCAGCATTTT
CASSNSFANQPQHF
>few|TRBJ2-6|.|TRBV7-2
TGTGCCAGCAGCTTTCCAGGAGGGCCTGGGGCCAACGTCCTGACTTTC
CASSFPGGPGANVLTF
>.|TRBJ2-1|.|TRBV28
TGTGCCAGCATAACAGGGTCCAAGAATCCGTTCTTC
CASITGSKNPFF
>many|TRBJ2-3|.|TRBV4-3
TGCGCCAGCAGCCAAGGGGTCTCTTTCCCACCAGATACGCAGTATTTT
CASSQGVSFPPDTQYF
>.|TRBJ2-6|.|TRBV28
TGTGCCAGCGGAGCAACTTCCTCTGGGGCCAACGTCCTGACTTTC
CASGATSSGANVLTF
>.|TRBJ1-1|TRBD1|TRBV4-3
TGCGCCAGCAGCCAAGATGACAGGGACACTGAAGCTTTCTTT
CASSQDDRDTEAFF
>.|TRBJ2-1|TRBD2|TRBV5-1
TGCGCCAGCAGCTGGGGACTAGCGGGACTATACAATGAGCAGTTCTTC
CASSWGLAGLYNEQFF
>few|TRBJ2-3|.|TRBV29-1
TGCAGCGTTGGACAGTTCCTCACAGATACGCAGTATTTT
CSVGQFLTDTQYF
>.|TRBJ1-5|.|TRBV4-3
TGCGCCAGCAGCCAGGAACTATTCGGTCAGCCCCAGCATTTT
CASSQELFGQPQHF
>many|TRBJ2-4|TRBD1|TRBV10-1
TGCGCCAGCAGTGAGTTGGACAGGGGAAACATTCAGTACTTC
CASSELDRGNIQYF
>.|TRBJ2-1|.|TRBV5-6
TGTGCCAGCAGCTGGGGAGGGGGGAACTACAATGAGCAGTTCTTC
CASSWGGGNYNEQFF
>.|TRBJ1-2|.|TRBV12-3/TRBV12-4
TGTGCCAGCAGTTTAGCTGGGCCAACCTATGGCTACACCTTC
CASSLAGPTYGYTF
>.|TRBJ1-1|.|TRBV10-3
TGTACCATCAGTGGTAAGGGGGAGTACACTGAAGCTTTCTTT
CTISGKGEYTEAFF
>.|TRBJ1-4|.|TRBV20-1
TGCAGTGCTAGTAGGTTGCTCACCGGAGCAACTAATGAAAAACTGTTTTTT
CSASRLLTGATNEKLFF
>.|TRBJ1-6|.|TRBV21-1
TGTGCCAGCAGCCCAAACAGCAGGGAACTGCCGCCCGATAATTCACCCCTCCACTTT
CASSPNSRELPPDNSPLHF
>.|TRBJ2-3|TRBD1|TRBV25-1
TGTGCCAGCAGTGATCGGGGACAGGGTTTCACAGATACGCAGTATTTT
CASSDRGQGFTDTQYF
>few|TRBJ2-5|TRBD1|TRBV5-5
TGTGCCAGCAGCTTAGCCGGGACAGGGTGGGAGCAGTACTTC
CASSLAGTGWEQYF
>.|TRBJ1-1|TRBD1|TRBV7-2
TGTGCCAGCAGCGCAGGGGGACTACCGAACACTGAAGCTTTCTTT
CASSAGGLPNTEAFF
>.|TRBJ2-7|TRBD1|TRBV12-3/TRBV12-4
TGTGCCAGCAGTCACGGGACAGGGGCGAATGAGCAGTACTTC
CASSHGTGANEQYF
>.|TRBJ2-1|TRBD2|TRBV4-1
TGCGCCAGCAGCCAGGAACTAGCGGGGTCCAGCTCCTACAATGAGCAGTTCTTC
CASSQELAGSSSYNEQFF
>.|TRBJ2-6|.|TRBV6-2/TRBV6-3
TGTGCCAGCACCGTAGGGGCCAACGTCCTGACTTTC
CASTVGANVLTF
>few|TRBJ2-1|TRBD1|TRBV11-3
TGTGCCAGCAGCTTCACAGGGGGCAATGAGCAGTTCTTC
CASSFTGGNEQFF
>.|TRBJ2-4|.|TRBV4-2
TGTGCCAGCAGCCAAGACACGGGGTCGGGGACCAAAAACATTCAGTACTTC
CASSQDTGSGTKNIQYF
>many|TRBJ2-7|.|TRBV20-1
TGCAGTGCTAGAGGGTTGCGTACCTACGAGCAGTACTTC
CSARGLRTYEQYF
>few|TRBJ2-7|TRBD2|TRBV5-1
TGCGCCAGCCGAAGCGGGGTGGGAAACGAGCAGTACTTC
CASRSGVGNEQYF
>.|TRBJ1-2|TRBD1|TRBV13
TGTGCCAGCAGGGACGGGACAGGGATTTCTGGCTACACCTTC
CASRDGTGISGYTF
>few|TRBJ2-1|TRBD2|TRBV9
TGTGCCAGCAGCTTTGGACTAGCGGGCAGCGGTAGAGACAATGAGCAGTTCTTC
CASSFGLAGSGRDNEQFF
>.|TRBJ2-7|TRBD2|TRBV10-3
TGTGCCATCAGTGAGTCGAAAGCGGGAGCGGCCGAGCAGTACTTC
CAISESKAGAAEQYF
>.|TRBJ2-1|TRBD2|TRBV20-1
TGCAGTGCTAGAGCATCTAGCGGTTACAATGAGCAGTTCTTC
CSARASSGYNEQFF
>few|TRBJ2-5|TRBD1|TRBV6-1
TGTGCCAGCAGACGTGACAGGGTCAACCAAGAGACCCAGTACTTC
CASRRDRVNQETQYF
>.|TRBJ2-6|.|TRBV6-1
TGTGCCAGCAGTGAAGGGAGCTCTGGGGCCAACGTCCTGACTTTC
CASSEGSSGANVLTF
>.|TRBJ2-7|.|TRBV4-3
TGCGCCAGCAGCCAAGATAGGGGGGGCTTTACCTACGAGCAGTACTTC
CASSQDRGGFTYEQYF
>.|TRBJ2-7|.|TRBV7-2
TGTGCCAGCAGCCCAACCCCCCGGACGGCGGAGCAGTACTTC
CASSPTPRTAEQYF
>.|TRBJ2-1|.|TRBV3-1
TGTGCCAGCAGCCCCTTCCGGGGCAACAATGAGCAGTTCTTC
CASSPFRGNNEQFF
>once|TRBJ1-1|.|TRBV5-1
TGCGCCAGCAGCTTACGGGAGGGGGACGGGAACACTGAAGCTTTCTTT
CASSLREGDGNTEAFF
>.|TRBJ2-1|TRBD1|TRBV7-2
TGTGCCAGCAGCTTAGCGGGACAGGGAGCTCTGCATACCCAAATCTGGAACAATGAGCAGTTCTTC
CASSLAGQGALHTQIWNNEQFF
>.|TRBJ2-1|.|TRBV6-1
TGTGCCAGCACTGTATCCTACAATGAGCAGTTCTTC
CASTVSYNEQFF
>few|TRBJ2-3|.|TRBV25-1
TGTGCCAGCAGTGAAAACGCCATTAGCACAGATACGCAGTATTTT
CASSENAISTDTQYF
>.|TRBJ2-1|TRBD2|TRBV11-2
TGTGCCAGCAGCTTAGTGCGGGAGGCCCCCCGGAATGAGCAGTTCTTC
CASSLVREAPRNEQFF